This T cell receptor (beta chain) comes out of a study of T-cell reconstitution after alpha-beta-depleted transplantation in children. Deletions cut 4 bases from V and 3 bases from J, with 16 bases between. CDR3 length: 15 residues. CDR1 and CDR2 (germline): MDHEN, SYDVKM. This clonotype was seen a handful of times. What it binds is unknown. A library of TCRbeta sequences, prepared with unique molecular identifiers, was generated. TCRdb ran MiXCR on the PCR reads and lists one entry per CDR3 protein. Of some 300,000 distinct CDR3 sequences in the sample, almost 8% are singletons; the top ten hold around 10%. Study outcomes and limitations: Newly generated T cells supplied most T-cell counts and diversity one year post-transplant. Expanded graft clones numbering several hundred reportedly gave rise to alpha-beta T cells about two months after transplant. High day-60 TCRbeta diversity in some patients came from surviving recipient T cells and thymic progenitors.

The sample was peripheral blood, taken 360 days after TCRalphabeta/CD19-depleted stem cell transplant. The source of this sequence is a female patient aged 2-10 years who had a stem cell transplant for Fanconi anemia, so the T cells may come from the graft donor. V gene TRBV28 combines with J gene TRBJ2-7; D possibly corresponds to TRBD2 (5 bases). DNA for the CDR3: TGTGCCAGCAGTTCTATGGCTCCGGCGGGCTACGAGCAGTACTTC. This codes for CASSSMAPAGYEQYF.